The clone carrying this T cell receptor beta chain was recorded once. RNA transcripts gave rise to amplified TCR beta CDR3 regions. Carried out on the TCR CDR3, a first-round RT-PCR used the HTBI primer set. Each CDR3 protein gets one entry after TCRdb re-called the multiplex PCR reads with MiXCR. Of 220,000 or so distinct CDR3 sequences in the sample, 15% to 20% are singletons; the top ten hold around 26%. These data come from a study of T cells in Graves' hyperthyroidism and ophthalmopathy. This CDR3 has 15 residues. Germline trimming cut 4 bases from V and 2 bases from J; bases unmatched to any gene: 6. Per the germline V gene, CDR1 is SNHLY and CDR2 is FYNNEI.

V usage is TRBV2 and J usage is TRBJ2-5, with TRBD1 identical over 8 bases. This TCR was recovered from a woman aged 18-29 years with Graves' ophthalmopathy. Sequences were obtained from blood. CDR3 nucleotides: TGTGCCAGCAGTGGTGACAGGGGACTTCAAGAGACCCAGTACTTC. Its translation: CASSGDRGLQETQYF.